These 12 T cell receptor beta chains share one sample of origin, sequenced in a study of beta chain features in type 1 diabetes. Every isolated RNA sample was fully reverse transcribed, so sequencing captured expressed TCRB transcripts. The repertoire was sequenced with immunoSEQ multiplex PCR; TCRdb's copy has only in-frame clones and lacks some. The data contain around 97,000 clones, 25% to 35% of them singletons. Findings and limits, study-wide: Type 1 diabetes patients had moderately but significantly shorter TCRB CDR3s in all four CD4+ subsets.

No antigen is known for these receptors. The sequenced sample consisted of central memory CD4+ T cells from blood. The receptors derive from a woman between 18 and 30 years old with type 1 diabetes.

V usage is TRBV29-1 and J usage is TRBJ2-5, with D unresolved. V shed 3 bases and J shed 5 bases, with 10 bases lying between them. CDR3 size: 12 residues. The germline V gene encodes CDR1 SQVTM and CDR2 ANQGSEA. The CDR3 DNA reads as TGCAGCGTTGAGTTTAGTGTCGAGACCCAGTACTTC. Protein product: CSVEFSVETQYF.

The chain combines TRBV28 with TRBJ1-5; D is undetermined. The CDR3 length is 17 residues. Germline V gene sequence: CDR1 MDHEN, CDR2 SYDVKM. V lost 3 bases and J 3 bases, leaving 18 bases between the germline ends. CDR3 DNA sequence: TGTGCCAGCAGTTTCCCCCTCCGTGTCTCTATCAATCAGCCCCAGCATTTT. Encoded protein: CASSFPLRVSINQPQHF.

The gene calls are TRBV5-1 and TRBJ1-2; 9 bases fit TRBD1. V lost 5 bases to trimming and J lost 4 bases; unmatched junction nucleotides: 6. CDR1 and CDR2 (germline): SGHRS, YFSETQ. This CDR3 has 14 residues. CDR3 amino acids: CASSSGDRAYGYTF. The CDR3 DNA sequence: TGCGCCAGCAGTTCGGGGGACAGGGCCTATGGCTACACCTTC.

The chain combines TRBV5-8 with TRBJ2-3, with D hard to call. The CDR3 has 14 amino acids. Germline V lookup: CDR1 SGHTS, CDR2 YDEGEE. Trimming stripped 4 bases from V and 3 bases from J, with 12 bases between. The CDR3 DNA is TGTGCCAGCAGCCTAGAAAGTAGTACAGATACGCAGTATTTT. The encoded protein is CASSLESSTDTQYF.

This clone turned up a few times. The CDR3 spells CASSFGTDNQPQHF. The CDR3 DNA follows: TGTGCCAGCAGCTTTGGGACAGATAATCAGCCCCAGCATTTT. The chain recombines TRBV7-9 with TRBJ1-5, with 7 bases that match TRBD1. V trimming: 3 bases; J trimming: 4 bases; junction bases outside the gene matches: 3. Germline V gene data show CDR1 as SEHNR and CDR2 as FQNEAQ (reference sequence). The CDR3 spans 14 residues.

In this sample, this clone turned up a few times. J is TRBJ2-1 and V is TRBV7-9, with 8 bases fitting TRBD2. This CDR3 has 16 amino acids. CDR1 is SEHNR and CDR2 is FQNEAQ in the germline V gene (reference sequence). Germline trimming cut 3 bases from V and 7 bases from J; bases unmatched to any gene: 11. The CDR3 nucleotides are TGTGCCAGCAGCTTTCGACTAGCGTCTATGTGGAATGAGCAGTTCTTC. Translating gives CASSFRLASMWNEQFF.

This rearrangement joins TRBV5-1 to TRBJ2-3, with TRBD2 identical over 10 bases. Trimming removed 2 bases from V and 1 base from J; junction bases left unmatched: 1. Germline V gene sequence: CDR1 SGHRS, CDR2 YFSETQ. The CDR3 is 15 residues long. The DNA of the CDR3 is TGCGCCAGCAGCTTTCTAGCGGGAGGCACAGATACGCAGTATTTT. It translates to CASSFLAGGTDTQYF.

This clone has only one observation. The CDR3 DNA is TGTGCCTCCGGGGGGCGGAACTCCTACAATGAGCAGTTCTTC. Protein sequence: CASGGRNSYNEQFF. V is TRBV10-3 and J is TRBJ2-1; perhaps TRBD2 as D (7 bases). Trimming cost V 11 bases and J 0 bases, with 14 bases left between them. The CDR3 runs to 14 residues. In germline, CDR1 is ENHRY, CDR2 SYGVKD.

The chain uses TRBV13 and TRBJ2-3; D is possibly TRBD2 (6 bases). The CDR3 contains 16 residues. V was trimmed by 1 base and J by 0 bases, leaving 11 bases between them. From germline, CDR1 is PRHDT and CDR2 FYEKMQ (reference sequence). CDR3: CASSLAGLLSTDTQYF. The CDR3 bases are TGTGCCAGCAGCTTAGCGGGACTTCTTAGCACAGATACGCAGTATTTT.

In its sample, this clone was seen a few times. The genes are TRBV30 and TRBJ1-5, with D unclear. The V gene's germline CDR1 is GTSNPN and CDR2 SVGIG (reference sequence). The CDR3 length is 13 residues. V dropped 2 bases and J dropped 4 bases, with 9 bases sitting between them. The CDR3 loop is CAWSRGLNQPQHF. CDR3 sequence (DNA): TGTGCCTGGAGTCGCGGGCTAAATCAGCCCCAGCATTTT.

This clone appeared a few times. Distinct nucleotide sequences in the sample also encode this CDR3. The chain is built from TRBV7-3 and TRBJ2-1; 10 bases agree with TRBD2. CDR1 is SGHTA and CDR2 is FQGTGA in the germline V gene. The CDR3 runs 15 residues. Unmatched junction bases numbered 5, after V lost 5 bases and J lost 4 bases. DNA for the CDR3: TGTGCCAGCAGCCACCGGACTAGCGGATACAATGAGCAGTTCTTC. This codes for CASSHRTSGYNEQFF.

This clone has more than one count but fewer than ten. The chain links TRBV27 to TRBJ2-2; TRBD2 agrees at 8 bases. The CDR3 loop spans 15 amino acids. V lost 5 bases to trimming and J lost 2 bases; unmatched junction nucleotides: 4. Germline V CDR1 and CDR2: MNHEY, SMNVEV (reference sequence). The DNA of the CDR3 is TGTGCCAGCAGTCGGACTAGCCTTAACACCGGGGAGCTGTTTTTT. Translating gives CASSRTSLNTGELFF.